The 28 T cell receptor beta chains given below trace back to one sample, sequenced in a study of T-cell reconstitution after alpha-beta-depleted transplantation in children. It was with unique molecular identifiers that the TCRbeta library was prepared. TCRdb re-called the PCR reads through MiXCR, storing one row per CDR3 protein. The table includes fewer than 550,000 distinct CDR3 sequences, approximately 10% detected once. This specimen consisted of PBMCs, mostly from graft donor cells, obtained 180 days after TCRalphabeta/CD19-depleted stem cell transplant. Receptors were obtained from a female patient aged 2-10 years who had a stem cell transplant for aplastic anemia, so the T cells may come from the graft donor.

CDR3 bases: TGTGCCAGCAGCCCTCGCCGTGGCAGGGAACTAATAGGAGAGACCCAGTACTTC. This gives the protein CASSPRRGRELIGETQYF. The chain links TRBV14 to TRBJ2-5, with D maybe TRBD1 (5 bases). Trimming pared 4 bases from V and 4 bases from J, leaving 25 bases between. The CDR3 is made up of 18 amino acids. From germline, CDR1 is SGHDN and CDR2 FVKESK.

Here the CDR3 DNA reads TGTGCCAGCACACAAGACCGGATGAACACTGAAGCTTTCTTT. This codes for CASTQDRMNTEAFF. The chain joins TRBV28 to TRBJ1-1; D call uncertain. Germline V lookup: CDR1 MDHEN, CDR2 SYDVKM. The CDR3 consists of 14 residues. V lost 7 bases to trimming and J lost 0 bases, with 12 bases between them.

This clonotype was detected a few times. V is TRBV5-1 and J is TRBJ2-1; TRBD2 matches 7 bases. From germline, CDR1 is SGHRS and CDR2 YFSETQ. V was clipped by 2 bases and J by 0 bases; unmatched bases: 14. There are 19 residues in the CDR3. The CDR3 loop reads CASSFRGSGPVSSYNEQFF. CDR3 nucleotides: TGCGCCAGCAGCTTTCGGGGTAGCGGGCCCGTAAGCTCCTACAATGAGCAGTTCTTC.

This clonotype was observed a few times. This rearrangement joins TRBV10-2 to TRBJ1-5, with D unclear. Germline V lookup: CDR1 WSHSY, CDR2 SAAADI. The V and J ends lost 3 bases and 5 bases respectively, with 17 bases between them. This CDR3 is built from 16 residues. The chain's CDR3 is CASSDLGRDWDQPQHF. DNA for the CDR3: TGCGCCAGCAGTGATCTGGGGAGGGATTGGGATCAGCCCCAGCATTTT.

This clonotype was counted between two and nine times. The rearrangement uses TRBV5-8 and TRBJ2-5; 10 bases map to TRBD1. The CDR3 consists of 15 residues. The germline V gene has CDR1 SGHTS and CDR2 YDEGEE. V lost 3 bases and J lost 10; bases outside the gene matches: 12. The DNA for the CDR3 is TGTGCCAGCAGCTCAACCGGGACAGGGGATGGCGGCCAGTACTTC. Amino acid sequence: CASSSTGTGDGGQYF. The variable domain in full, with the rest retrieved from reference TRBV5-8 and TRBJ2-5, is EAGVTQSPTHLIKTRGQQATLRCSPISGHTSVYWYQQALGLGLQFLLWYDEGEERNRGNFPPRFSGRQFPNYSSELNVNALELEDSALYLCASSSTGTGDGGQYFGPGTRLLVL.

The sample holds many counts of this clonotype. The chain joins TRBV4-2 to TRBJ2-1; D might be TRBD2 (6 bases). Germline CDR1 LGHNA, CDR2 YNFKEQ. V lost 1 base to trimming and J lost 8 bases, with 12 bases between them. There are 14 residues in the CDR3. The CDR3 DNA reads TGTGCCAGCAGCCAAGTTTCGGGAGTAGATGAGCAGTTCTTC. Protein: CASSQVSGVDEQFF.

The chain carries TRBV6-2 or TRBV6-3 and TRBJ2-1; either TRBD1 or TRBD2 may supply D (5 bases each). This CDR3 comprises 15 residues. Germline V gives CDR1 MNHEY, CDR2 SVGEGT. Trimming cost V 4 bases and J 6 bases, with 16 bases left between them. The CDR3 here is CASSFWGPQPNEQFF. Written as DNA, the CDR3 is TGTGCCAGCAGTTTTTGGGGACCCCAGCCCAATGAGCAGTTCTTC.

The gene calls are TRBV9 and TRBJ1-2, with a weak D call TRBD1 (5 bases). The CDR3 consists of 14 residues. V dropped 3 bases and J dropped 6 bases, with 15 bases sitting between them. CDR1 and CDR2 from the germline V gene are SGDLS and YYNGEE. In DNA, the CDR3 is TGTGCCAGCAGCGCCACTGGGGGGACCCATGGCTACACCTTC. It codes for CASSATGGTHGYTF.

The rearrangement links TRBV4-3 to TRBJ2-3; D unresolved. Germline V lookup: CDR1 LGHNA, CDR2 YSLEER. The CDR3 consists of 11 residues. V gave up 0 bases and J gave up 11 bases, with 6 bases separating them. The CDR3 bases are TGCGCCAGCAGCCAAGATGCCCAGCAGTATTTT. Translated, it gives CASSQDAQQYF.

The CDR3 nucleotides read TGTGCCAGCAGCTTAAGCTCGGGAGGCTACACCTTC. It translates to CASSLSSGGYTF. J is TRBJ1-2 and V is TRBV7-3; no reliable D call. The CDR3 has 12 residues. With 1 base removed from V and 8 bases from J, the gap between germline ends came to 8 bases. Per germline, CDR1 SGHTA and CDR2 FQGTGA. Full variable domain (outside the CDR3, taken from reference TRBV7-3 and TRBJ1-2): GAGVSQTPSNKVTEKGKYVELRCDPISGHTALYWYRQSLGQGPEFLIYFQGTGAADDSGLPNDRFFAVRPEGSVSTLKIQRTERGDSAVYLCASSLSSGGYTFGSGTRLTVV.

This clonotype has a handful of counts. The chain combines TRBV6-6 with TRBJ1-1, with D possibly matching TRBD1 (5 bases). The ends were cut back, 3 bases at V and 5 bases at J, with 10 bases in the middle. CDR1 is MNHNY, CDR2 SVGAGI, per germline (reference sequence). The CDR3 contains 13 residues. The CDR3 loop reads CASSYKTETEAFF. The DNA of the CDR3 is TGTGCCAGCAGTTATAAGACAGAAACTGAAGCTTTCTTT.

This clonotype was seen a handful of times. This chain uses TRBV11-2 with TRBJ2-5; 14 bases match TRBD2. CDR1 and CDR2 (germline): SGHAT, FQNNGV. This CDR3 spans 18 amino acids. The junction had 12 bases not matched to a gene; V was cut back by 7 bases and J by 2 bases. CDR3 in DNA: TGTGCCAGCACTCTAGGGACTAGCGGGAGAGTACGTCAAGAGACCCAGTACTTC. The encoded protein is CASTLGTSGRVRQETQYF.

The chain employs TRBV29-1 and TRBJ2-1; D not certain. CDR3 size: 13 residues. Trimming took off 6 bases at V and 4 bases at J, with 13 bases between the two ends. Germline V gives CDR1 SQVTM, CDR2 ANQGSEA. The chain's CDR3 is CSVAGPAYNEQFF. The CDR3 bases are TGCAGCGTGGCAGGACCAGCGTACAATGAGCAGTTCTTC.

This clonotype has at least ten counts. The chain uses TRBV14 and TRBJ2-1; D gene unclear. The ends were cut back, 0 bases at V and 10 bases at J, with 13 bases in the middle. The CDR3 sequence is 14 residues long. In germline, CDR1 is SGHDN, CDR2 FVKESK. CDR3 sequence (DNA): TGTGCCAGCAGCCAAGAGTGGCGGCGGCCGGAGCAGTTCTTC. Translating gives CASSQEWRRPEQFF.

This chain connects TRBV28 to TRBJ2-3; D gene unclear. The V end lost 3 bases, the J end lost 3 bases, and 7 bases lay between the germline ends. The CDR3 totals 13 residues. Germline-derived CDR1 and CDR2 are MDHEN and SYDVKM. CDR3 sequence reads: CASSFVATDTQYF. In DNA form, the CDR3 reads TGTGCCAGCAGTTTTGTGGCTACAGATACGCAGTATTTT.

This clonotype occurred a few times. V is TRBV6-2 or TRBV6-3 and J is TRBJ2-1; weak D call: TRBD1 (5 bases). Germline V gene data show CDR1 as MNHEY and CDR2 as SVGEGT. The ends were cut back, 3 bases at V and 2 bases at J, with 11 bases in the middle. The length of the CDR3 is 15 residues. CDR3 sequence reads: CASSYDRPTYNEQFF. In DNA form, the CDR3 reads TGTGCCAGCAGTTATGACAGACCAACCTACAATGAGCAGTTCTTC.

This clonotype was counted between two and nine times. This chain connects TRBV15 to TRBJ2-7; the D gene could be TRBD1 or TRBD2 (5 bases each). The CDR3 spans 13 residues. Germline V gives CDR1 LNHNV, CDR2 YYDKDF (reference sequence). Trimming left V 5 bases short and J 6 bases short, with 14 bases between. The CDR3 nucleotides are TGTGCCACCAGCCCTCATGGGGGAAGCGAGCAGTACTTC. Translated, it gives CATSPHGGSEQYF.

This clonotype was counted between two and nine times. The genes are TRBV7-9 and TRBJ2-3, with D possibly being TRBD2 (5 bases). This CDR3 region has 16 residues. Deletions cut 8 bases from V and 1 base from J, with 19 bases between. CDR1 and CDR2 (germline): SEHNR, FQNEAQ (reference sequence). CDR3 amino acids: CASLVLAPLGTDTQYF. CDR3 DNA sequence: TGTGCCAGCCTCGTGCTAGCCCCGCTAGGCACAGATACGCAGTATTTT.

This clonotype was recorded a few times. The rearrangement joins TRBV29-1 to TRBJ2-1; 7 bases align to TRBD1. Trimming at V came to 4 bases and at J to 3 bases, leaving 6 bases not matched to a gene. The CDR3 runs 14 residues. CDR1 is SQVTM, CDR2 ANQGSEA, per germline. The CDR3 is CSVVGTANYNEQFF. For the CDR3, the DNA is TGCAGCGTTGTAGGGACAGCAAACTACAATGAGCAGTTCTTC.

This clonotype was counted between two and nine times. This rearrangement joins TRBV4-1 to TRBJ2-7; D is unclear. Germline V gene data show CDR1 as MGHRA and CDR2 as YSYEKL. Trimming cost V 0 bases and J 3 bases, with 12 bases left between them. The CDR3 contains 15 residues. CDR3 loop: CASSQEVGYFYEQYV. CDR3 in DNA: TGCGCCAGCAGCCAAGAGGTGGGATATTTCTACGAGCAGTACGTC.

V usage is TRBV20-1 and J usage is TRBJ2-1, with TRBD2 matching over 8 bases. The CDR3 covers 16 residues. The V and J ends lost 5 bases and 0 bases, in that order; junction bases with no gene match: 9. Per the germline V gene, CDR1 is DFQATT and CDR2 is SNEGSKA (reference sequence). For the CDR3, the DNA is TGCAGTGCTCCCGGACTAGCTGTGAGCTCCTACAATGAGCAGTTCTTC. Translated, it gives CSAPGLAVSSYNEQFF.

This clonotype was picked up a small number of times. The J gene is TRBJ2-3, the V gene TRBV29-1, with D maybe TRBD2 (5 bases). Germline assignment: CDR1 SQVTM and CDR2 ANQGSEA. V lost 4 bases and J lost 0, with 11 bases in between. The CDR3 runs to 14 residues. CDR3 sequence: CSVVVTGSTDTQYF. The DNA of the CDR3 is TGCAGCGTTGTAGTTACGGGAAGCACAGATACGCAGTATTTT.

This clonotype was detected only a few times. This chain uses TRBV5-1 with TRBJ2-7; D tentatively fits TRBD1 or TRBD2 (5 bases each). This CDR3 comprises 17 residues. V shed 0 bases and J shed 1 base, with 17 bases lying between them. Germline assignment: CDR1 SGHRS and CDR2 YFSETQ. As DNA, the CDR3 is TGCGCCAGCAGCTTGGCCAACCGGGGCCTTACGTCCTACGAGCAGTACTTC. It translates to CASSLANRGLTSYEQYF.

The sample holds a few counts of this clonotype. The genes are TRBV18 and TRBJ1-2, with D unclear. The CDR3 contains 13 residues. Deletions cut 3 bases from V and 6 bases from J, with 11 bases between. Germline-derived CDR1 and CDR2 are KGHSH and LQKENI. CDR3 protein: CASSPESQNGYTF. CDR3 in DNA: TGTGCCAGCTCACCGGAGAGCCAGAATGGCTACACCTTC.

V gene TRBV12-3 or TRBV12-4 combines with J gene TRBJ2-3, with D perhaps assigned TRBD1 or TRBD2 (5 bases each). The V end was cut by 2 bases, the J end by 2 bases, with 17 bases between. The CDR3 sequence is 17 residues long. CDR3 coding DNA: TGTGCCAGCAGTTTAAATGATTGGGGGTCCCACACAGATACGCAGTATTTT. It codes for CASSLNDWGSHTDTQYF.

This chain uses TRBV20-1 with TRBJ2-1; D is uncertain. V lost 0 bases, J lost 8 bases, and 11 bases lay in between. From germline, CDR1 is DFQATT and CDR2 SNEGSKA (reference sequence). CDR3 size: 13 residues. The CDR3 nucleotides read TGCAGTGCTAGAGATCCTCAATTCCATGAGCAGTTCTTC. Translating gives CSARDPQFHEQFF.

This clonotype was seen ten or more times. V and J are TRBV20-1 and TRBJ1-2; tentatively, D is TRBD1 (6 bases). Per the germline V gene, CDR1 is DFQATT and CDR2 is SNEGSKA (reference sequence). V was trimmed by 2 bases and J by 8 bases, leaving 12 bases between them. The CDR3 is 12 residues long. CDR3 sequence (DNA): TGCAGTGCTAGAAAAAACAGGGTCGGCTACACCTTC. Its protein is CSARKNRVGYTF.

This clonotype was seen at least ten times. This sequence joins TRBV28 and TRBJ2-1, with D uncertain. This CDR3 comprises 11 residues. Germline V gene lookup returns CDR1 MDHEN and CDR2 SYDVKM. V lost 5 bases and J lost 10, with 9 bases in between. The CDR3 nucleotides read TGTGCCAGCAGTCCCCTGTTGGAGCAGTTCTTC. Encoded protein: CASSPLLEQFF. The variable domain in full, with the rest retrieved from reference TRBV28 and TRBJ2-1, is DVKVTQSSRYLVKRTGEKVFLECVQDMDHENMFWYRQDPGLGLRLIYFSYDVKMKEKGDIPEGYSVSREKKERFSLILESASTNQTSMYLCASSPLLEQFFGPGTRLTVL.